Given below is one T cell receptor (beta chain) in context. The sample comes from a study of PD-L1 blockade in urothelial cancer. Study overall: Patients, treated from about 2014 onward, received atezolizumab 1,200 mg intravenously every 3 weeks.

This table comes from immunoSEQ multiplex PCR, and its TCRdb copy is limited to in-frame clones, with some not included. The sample has roughly 20,000 clones, approximately 86% seen once. The receptor was derived from a man aged 50 to 59 with urothelial cancer. Sequencing was performed on PBMCs, taken around atezolizumab (anti-PD-L1) treatment.

In DNA form, the CDR3 reads TGTGCCAGTAGGCCTAGCGGGATTCACGAGCAGTACTTC. Protein sequence: CASRPSGIHEQYF. V usage is TRBV19 and J usage is TRBJ2-7, with 9 bases aligning to TRBD2. Per germline, CDR1 LNHDA and CDR2 SQIVND (reference sequence). The CDR3 totals 13 residues. V dropped 6 bases and J dropped 5; count of bases not matched to a gene: 5. Based on the CDR3 plus reference TRBV19 and TRBJ2-7, the full variable domain is DGGITQSPKYLFRKEGQNVTLSCEQNLNHDAMYWYRQDPGQGLRLIYYSQIVNDFQKGDIAEGYSVSREKKESFPLTVTSAQKNPTAFYLCASRPSGIHEQYFGPGTRLTVT.